This T cell receptor (beta chain) originates from a study of post-analysis software for immune sequencing data. Findings and limits, study-wide: The study found TRBV5-6, TRBV5-1 and TRBV20-1 among about 5 TRBV segments more frequent in patients than controls.

This clonotype was counted between two and nine times. Its antigen is not identified. The junction departs from germline at one end; a sequencing error may be responsible. TCR beta cDNA libraries had unique molecular identifiers. TCRdb reprocessed the PCR reads via MiXCR and lists one record per CDR3 protein. The sample yields some 260,000 distinct CDR3 sequences, just over 35% seen once. Germline V CDR1 and CDR2: SSHAT, FNYEAQ (reference sequence). This CDR3 comprises 14 residues. Sequencing was carried out using blood. This chain connects TRBV7-7 to TRBJ2-7, with TRBD2 matching 7 bases. The sequence came from a girl aged 5 to 17 with multiple sclerosis. CDR3 nucleotide sequence: TGTGCTAGCAGCTCTAGCGGACGGGCCTACGAGCAGTACTTC. Residues: CASSSSGRAYEQYF.